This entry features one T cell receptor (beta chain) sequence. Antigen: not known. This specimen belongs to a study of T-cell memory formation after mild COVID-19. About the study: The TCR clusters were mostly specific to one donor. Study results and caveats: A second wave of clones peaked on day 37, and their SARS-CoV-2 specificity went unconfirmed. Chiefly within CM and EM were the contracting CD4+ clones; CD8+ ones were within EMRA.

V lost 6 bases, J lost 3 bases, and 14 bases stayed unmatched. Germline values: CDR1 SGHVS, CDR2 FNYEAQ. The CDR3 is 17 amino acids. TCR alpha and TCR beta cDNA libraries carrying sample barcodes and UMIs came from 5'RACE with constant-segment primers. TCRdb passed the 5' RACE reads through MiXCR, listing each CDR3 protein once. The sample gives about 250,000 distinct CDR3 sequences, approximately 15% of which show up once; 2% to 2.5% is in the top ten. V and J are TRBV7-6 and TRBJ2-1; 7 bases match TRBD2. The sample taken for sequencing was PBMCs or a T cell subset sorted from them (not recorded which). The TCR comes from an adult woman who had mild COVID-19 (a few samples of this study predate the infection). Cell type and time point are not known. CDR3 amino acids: CASSSAGLADHYNEQFF. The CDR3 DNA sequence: TGTGCCAGCAGTTCCGCTGGGCTAGCGGATCACTACAATGAGCAGTTCTTC. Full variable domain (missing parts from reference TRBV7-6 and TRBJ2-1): GAGVSQSPRYKVTKRGQDVALRCDPISGHVSLYWYRQALGQGPEFLTYFNYEAQQDKSGLPNDRFSAERPEGSISTLTIQRTEQRDSAMYRCASSSAGLADHYNEQFFGPGTRLTVL.